This T cell receptor (beta chain) was retrieved from a study of T cell responses to AZD1222 COVID-19 vaccine (dated by TCRdb to about 2021). With regard to the full study: AZD1222 recipients given second doses at about 4 weeks or at about 12 weeks were pooled, since spike-specific TCR depth and breadth were not found to differ between the two schedules. TCR sequencing was performed for approximately 240 trial participants, of whom 200 to 210 were given two doses of AZD1222 and approximately 25 were given two doses of MenACWY control vaccine. Trial participants were enrolled into age subgroups of 18-55, 56-69 and 70-plus years, which contained about 150, 27 and 61 TCR-sequenced participants, respectively.

Including cysteine and phenylalanine, the CDR3 has 13 amino acids. The only DNA kept is the CDR3, 39 bases in frame from the first base. Relative to germline, V is 7 bases shorter and J is 7 bases shorter, with 16 bases between their ends. CDR1 and CDR2 are read off the germline V gene as SNHLY and FYNNEI. In light of the paper, this sample's time point label describes: baseline before first vaccination. The vaccinee samples were drawn from two UK trials, COV001 and COV002, one of which was a single-blind randomized controlled phase 2/3 trial testing AZD1222 (ChAdOx1 nCoV-19) in healthy adults. Trial participant PBMC samples were collected at day 0 and day 28 after the second dose for TCRbeta chain sequencing. The CDR3 regions of human TCRbeta chains were analyzed by immunosequencing. The authors processed their data as follows. Repertoire TCRs were matched against a reference library of SARS-CoV-2-specific TCRs generated with the MIRA antigen-specificity platform. Breadth was defined as the fraction of unique TCRs that were SARS-CoV-2-associated. Depth was defined as the fraction of total T cells that were SARS-CoV-2-associated. Using the MIRA data, each spike-specific TCR was assigned both to the spike region to which the TCR was reactive and to a CD4 or CD8 class. Log10-transformed breadth and depth values were compared by one-way ANOVA with Sidak's multiple comparisons tests. The table was pulled from immuneACCESS by TCRdb, which kept in-frame rearrangements only. Such tables lose some clones; where checked, under half of the loss comes from unresolved V genes, and the rest has no known cause. V, J and clone size are those of that table, while D and trimming were read from the DNA. Recorded for this sample are 100,000 or so clones; roughly 90% of them occurred a single time. The top ten clones comprise roughly 1.1% of the sample.

A note on this clone: Its recognized antigen is unknown. Within one base of it there is no much larger clone, and no base qualities were kept.

The investigation overall reported the following: The 56-69-year group was small, and its depth increase did not reach significance, likely because of low power. A significant rise in spike-specific TCR breadth and depth was observed after two AZD1222 doses relative to day 0 and relative to MenACWY recipients. Because no day 14 peak-response samples were available, repertoires were characterized only after the peak T cell response. Conclusions about previously exposed vaccinees are limited, since just 6 or 7 AZD1222 recipients were seropositive for SARS-CoV-2 at baseline. Epitopes outside the regions mutated in the B.1.351 and B.1.1.7 variants were reportedly recognized by nearly half of the unique spike-specific TCRs. The whole spike protein was spanned by vaccine-associated CD4 TCRs, and dominant responses were seen in regions 160-218 and 743-854. Participants were mostly white British and included more females than males, and it was suggested by the authors that clonal diversity may have been underestimated.

The chain is assembled from TRBV2 and TRBJ1-2; perhaps TRBD1 is the D gene, with 5 bases matching. This sequence was found in an adult in good health. The sequencing here drew on peripheral blood, taken on day 0 of AZD1222 vaccination. The CDR3 amino acid sequence is: CASTSPRQSGYTF. Read as DNA, the sequence is TGTGCCAGCACCTCTCCCCGACAGAGTGGCTACACCTTC.